A single sample gave rise to the 27 T cell receptor beta chains below, sequenced in a study of T cell responses to AZD1222 COVID-19 vaccine. Some clones are missing from TCRdb's copy, which holds only in-frame ones; the method was immunoSEQ multiplex PCR. The sample holds approximately 110,000 clones; about 90% are singletons and the top ten take about 4.3%. Specimen: peripheral blood, collected on day 0 of AZD1222 vaccination. The receptors were sampled from an adult in good health.

This rearrangement joins TRBV9 to TRBJ2-5; TRBD2 aligns across 9 bases. The J segment lost 5 bases and the V segment lost 0 bases, leaving 11 bases of the junction unmatched. Germline values: CDR1 SGDLS, CDR2 YYNGEE. The CDR3 loop spans 17 amino acids. The CDR3 sequence is CASSVGGSGGTEETQYF. Written as DNA, the CDR3 is TGTGCCAGCAGCGTAGGGGGTAGCGGGGGAACAGAGGAGACCCAGTACTTC. Together with reference TRBV9 and TRBJ2-5, the CDR3 gives the full variable domain: DSGVTQTPKHLITATGQRVTLRCSPRSGDLSVYWYQQSLDQGLQFLIQYYNGEERAKGNILERFSAQQFPDLHSELNLSSLELGDSALYFCASSVGGSGGTEETQYFGPGTRLLVL.

This rearrangement joins TRBV10-2 to TRBJ2-4; no definite D call. Trimming took 3 bases from V and 0 from J, leaving 6 bases between them. This CDR3 contains 14 residues. Germline CDR1 is WSHSY and CDR2 is SAAADI. The CDR3 DNA is TGCGCCAGCAGTGAAGTTCTAGCCAAAAACATTCAGTACTTC. Its translation is CASSEVLAKNIQYF.

The V and J genes are TRBV6-5 and TRBJ1-4; 7 bases align to TRBD1. Trimming took 5 bases from V and 4 from J; bases not matched to a gene: 4. The CDR3 consists of 14 residues. The germline V gene has CDR1 MNHEY and CDR2 SVGAGI. CDR3 residues: CASSPRQGNEKLFF. Here the CDR3 DNA reads TGTGCCAGCAGTCCCCGACAGGGTAATGAAAAACTGTTTTTT.

The chain recombines TRBV27 with TRBJ2-7; 8 positions agree with TRBD2. The CDR3 has 13 residues. The V gene's germline CDR1 is MNHEY and CDR2 SMNVEV (reference sequence). After removal of 6 bases from V and 7 bases from J, the junction contained 8 bases not matched to a gene. The CDR3 protein is CASSPLSGGEQYF. DNA for the CDR3: TGTGCCAGCAGCCCCCTTTCGGGAGGGGAGCAGTACTTC.

V and J are TRBV2 and TRBJ2-1, with 12 nucleotides matching TRBD2. The CDR3 runs 15 residues. Germline CDR1 is SNHLY and CDR2 is FYNNEI. With 5 bases clipped from V and 7 bases from J, the junction kept 6 bases outside the gene matches. CDR3 DNA sequence: TGTGCCAGCAGTTCTCTAGCGGGAGGGTTGAATGAGCAGTTCTTC. Protein sequence: CASSSLAGGLNEQFF.

This chain joins TRBV19 and TRBJ2-1, with 12 nucleotides matching TRBD2. The V gene's germline CDR1 is LNHDA and CDR2 SQIVND (reference sequence). The CDR3 covers 16 residues. Trimming cost V 4 bases and J 8 bases; bases outside gene matches: 9. CDR3 bases: TGTGCCAGTAGTACCTCTAGCGGGAGGGCCCGAGATGAGCAGTTCTTC. As protein: CASSTSSGRARDEQFF.

The chain is built from TRBV29-1 and TRBJ1-2; D not resolved. The V gene lost 6 bases and the J gene lost 2 bases, with 16 bases spanning the gap. CDR1 SQVTM and CDR2 ANQGSEA come from the germline V gene. The CDR3 contains 14 residues. The CDR3 is CSVGRLPGNYGYTF. The CDR3, as DNA: TGCAGCGTGGGCAGGCTTCCAGGCAACTATGGCTACACCTTC.

The chain has TRBV11-2 and TRBJ2-7; unclear D gene. The V gene lost 5 bases and the J gene lost 2 bases, with 10 bases spanning the gap. The CDR3 has 13 amino acids. Germline V gene lookup returns CDR1 SGHAT and CDR2 FQNNGV. The CDR3 region has the DNA TGTGCCAGCAGCCAAGCGCATACCTACGAGCAGTACTTC. Its protein is CASSQAHTYEQYF.

CDR3: CASSYSMLSGGVGQYF. The DNA of the CDR3 is TGTGCCAGCAGTTACTCTATGCTTTCGGGGGGGGTCGGCCAGTACTTC. The chain uses TRBV6-5 and TRBJ2-5; 8 positions match TRBD2. The CDR3 sequence is 16 residues long. V lost 0 bases, J lost 10 bases, and 13 bases stayed unmatched. Germline assignment: CDR1 MNHEY and CDR2 SVGAGI.

The V and J genes are TRBV5-1 and TRBJ1-6; no firm D call. Germline V gene lookup returns CDR1 SGHRS and CDR2 YFSETQ. The V and J ends lost 0 bases and 14 bases respectively, with 15 bases between them. The CDR3 consists of 14 residues. The CDR3, as DNA: TGCGCCAGCAGCTTGGGAGGGAGCCGTCGGGCCCTCCACTTT. As protein: CASSLGGSRRALHF.

The J gene is TRBJ1-5, the V gene TRBV6-4; D gene unclear. V was shortened by 8 bases and J by 3 bases, with 11 bases between the two germline ends. Per the germline V gene, CDR1 is MRHNA and CDR2 is SNTAGT. CDR3 size: 13 residues. The DNA of the CDR3 is TGTGCCAGCGGGGAGGATATCAATCAGCCCCAGCATTTT. Its translation is CASGEDINQPQHF.

The chain uses TRBV7-9 and TRBJ1-5; weak D call: TRBD1 (5 bases). The germline V gene has CDR1 SEHNR and CDR2 FQNEAQ (reference sequence). V lost 5 bases to trimming and J lost 4 bases, with 12 bases between them. The CDR3 totals 14 residues. CDR3 sequence reads: CASSPLGTNQPQHF. CDR3 bases: TGTGCCAGCAGCCCCCTGGGGACGAATCAGCCCCAGCATTTT.

J is TRBJ1-2 and V is TRBV28, with D unclear. The CDR3 is 13 residues long. Looked up from germline, CDR1 is MDHEN and CDR2 is SYDVKM. The germline V and J ends were trimmed by 2 bases and 6 bases, with 10 bases remaining between them. CDR3 in amino acids: CASSLIQPHGYTF. The CDR3 nucleotides read TGTGCCAGCAGTTTAATACAGCCCCATGGCTACACCTTC.

This sequence joins TRBV7-2 and TRBJ2-3; 8 nucleotides align to TRBD2. V lost 4 bases and J lost 5; bases outside the gene matches: 11. Germline values: CDR1 SGHTA, CDR2 FQGNSA. The CDR3 has 16 amino acids. The CDR3 bases are TGTGCCAGCAGCTCGGGGGGGTGGACTGCGCTAGATACGCAGTATTTT. This translates into CASSSGGWTALDTQYF.

J is TRBJ2-1 and V is TRBV5-4; D is ambiguous. The CDR3 loop spans 12 amino acids. Germline V gene data show CDR1 as SGHNT and CDR2 as YYREEE (reference sequence). Deletions cut 0 bases from V and 10 bases from J, with 8 bases between. The CDR3 spells CASSLAVGEQFF. CDR3 nucleotide sequence: TGTGCCAGCAGCTTGGCAGTCGGGGAGCAGTTCTTC.

The chain carries TRBV10-3 and TRBJ1-3; 7 bases agree with TRBD1. Germline CDR1 reads ENHRY; CDR2 reads SYGVKD. V dropped 6 bases and J dropped 4; count of bases not matched to a gene: 3. There are 13 residues in the CDR3. CDR3 bases: TGTGCCATCAGGGGGACAGAAGGAAACACCATATATTTT. It translates to CAIRGTEGNTIYF.

V gene TRBV12-3 or TRBV12-4 combines with J gene TRBJ1-5; D gene uncertain. This CDR3 is built from 12 residues. The V end was cut by 5 bases, the J end by 3 bases, with 5 bases between. The CDR3 bases are TGTGCCAGCAGTGACTCCAATCAGCCCCAGCATTTT. It translates to CASSDSNQPQHF.

Worth noting for this clone: Other DNA sequences in this sample translate to the same CDR3. The chain has TRBV18 and TRBJ1-5; D ambiguous. The CDR3 runs 14 residues. Germline loops: CDR1 KGHSH, CDR2 LQKENI. V was pared by 6 bases and J by 1 base, with 10 bases between. The CDR3, as DNA: TGTGCCAGCTCCCCCGGGGTAAGCAATCAGCCCCAGCATTTT. This encodes CASSPGVSNQPQHF.

The chain uses TRBV5-4 and TRBJ2-1; D assignment may be TRBD1 or TRBD2 (6 bases each). CDR1 is SGHNT, CDR2 YYREEE, per germline (reference sequence). This CDR3 comprises 14 residues. The V gene lost 4 bases and the J gene lost 7 bases, with 15 bases spanning the gap. CDR3 in amino acids: CASSPGGPGNEQFF. The CDR3 DNA reads TGTGCCAGCAGCCCCGGGGGCCCGGGAAATGAGCAGTTCTTC.

The rearrangement uses TRBV21-1 and TRBJ1-3. TRBV21-1 is a pseudogene. The CDR3 is 20 residues long. CDR3 in amino acids: CASSKKGPVVSTSSGNTIYF. In DNA form, the CDR3 reads TGTGCCAGCAGCAAAAAAGGTCCAGTCGTCAGTACATCCTCTGGAAACACCATATATTTT.

This chain links TRBV6-5 with TRBJ2-7, with D unresolved. Germline loops: CDR1 MNHEY, CDR2 SVGAGI. The V and J ends lost 8 bases and 0 bases respectively, with 8 bases between them. This CDR3 has 12 residues. The CDR3 DNA is TGTGCCAGCCGCAAGGCCTCCTACGAGCAGTACTTC. This gives the protein CASRKASYEQYF.

V and J are TRBV6-1 and TRBJ2-7; D possibly uses TRBD1 or TRBD2 (5 bases each). The V gene lost 0 bases and the J gene lost 2 bases, with 14 bases spanning the gap. From germline, CDR1 is MNHNS and CDR2 SASEGT. This CDR3 has 16 residues. CDR3 amino acids: CASSEARRDAPYEQYF. CDR3 DNA sequence: TGTGCCAGCAGTGAAGCGCGCAGGGACGCACCCTACGAGCAGTACTTC.

V and J are TRBV28 and TRBJ1-6; D is undetermined. The CDR3 has 16 amino acids. Per the germline V gene, CDR1 is MDHEN and CDR2 is SYDVKM. V was trimmed by 6 bases and J by 0 bases, leaving 12 bases between them. CDR3 sequence reads: CASRLPRGSYNSPLHF. The DNA of the CDR3 is TGTGCCAGCAGGCTCCCCAGAGGCTCCTATAATTCACCCCTCCACTTT. The full variable domain, completed using reference TRBV28 and TRBJ1-6, is DVKVTQSSRYLVKRTGEKVFLECVQDMDHENMFWYRQDPGLGLRLIYFSYDVKMKEKGDIPEGYSVSREKKERFSLILESASTNQTSMYLCASRLPRGSYNSPLHFGNGTRLTVT.

The chain uses TRBV7-2 and TRBJ1-3, with D possibly matching TRBD1 (5 bases). The germline V gene has CDR1 SGHTA and CDR2 FQGNSA. CDR3 length: 15 residues. Trimming took 0 bases from V and 4 from J, leaving 10 bases between them. This CDR3 reads CASSLASGLGNTIYF. The CDR3 bases are TGTGCCAGCAGCTTAGCATCGGGGCTCGGAAACACCATATATTTT. The whole variable domain, filled in from reference TRBV7-2 and TRBJ1-3, reads GAGVSQSPSNKVTEKGKDVELRCDPISGHTALYWYRQSLGQGLEFLIYFQGNSAPDKSGLPSDRFSAERTGGSVSTLTIQRTQQEDSAVYLCASSLASGLGNTIYFGEGSWLTVV.

The rearrangement links TRBV19 to TRBJ2-1, with D unresolved. The CDR3 consists of 14 residues. V was pared by 3 bases and J by 8 bases, with 14 bases between. From germline, CDR1 is LNHDA and CDR2 SQIVND (reference sequence). The CDR3 coding sequence is TGTGCCAGTAGTATCTCTTCTCTGGGCTATGAGCAGTTCTTC. Amino acid sequence: CASSISSLGYEQFF. The full variable domain, completed using reference TRBV19 and TRBJ2-1, is DGGITQSPKYLFRKEGQNVTLSCEQNLNHDAMYWYRQDPGQGLRLIYYSQIVNDFQKGDIAEGYSVSREKKESFPLTVTSAQKNPTAFYLCASSISSLGYEQFFGPGTRLTVL.

DNA of the CDR3: TGTGCCAGTTTCAGACAGGGCACAGATACGCAGTATTTT. The encoded protein is CASFRQGTDTQYF. V gene TRBV28 combines with J gene TRBJ2-3; possibly TRBD1 for D (6 bases). The CDR3 extends over 13 amino acids. Germline V gives CDR1 MDHEN, CDR2 SYDVKM. V lost 9 bases to trimming and J lost 1 base, with 11 bases between them.

V usage is TRBV7-8 and J usage is TRBJ2-3; 11 nucleotides agree with TRBD1. Germline-derived CDR1 and CDR2 are SGHVS and FQNEAQ. The CDR3 has 15 residues. V shed 8 bases, J shed 4 bases, and the junction held 8 bases outside the gene matches. The DNA of the CDR3 is TGTGCCAGCTCCGCGGGACAGGGGGTTGCAGATACGCAGTATTTT. It translates to CASSAGQGVADTQYF.